This entry is about one T cell receptor beta chain. In the CD4+ fraction, cells were divided into CD45RA+ naive and CD45RA-negative memory subsets. The germline gives CDR1 SGDLS, CDR2 YYNGEE. Trimming took 3 bases from V and 2 from J, leaving 15 bases between them. CDR3 length: 15 residues. The data were taken from a study of shared clonotypes between healthy human individuals. Some clones are missing from TCRdb's copy, which holds only in-frame ones; the method was immunoSEQ multiplex PCR. Altogether roughly 1,500,000 clones are present, 95% to 99% being singletons, with the ten largest covering 0.4% to 0.55%.

This clonotype was sampled from a man in his thirties or forties in good health. The chain is built from TRBV9 and TRBJ2-7; no reliable D call. What was sequenced was naive CD4+ T cells sorted from blood. Specified subset: CD45RA+ positively selected. The CDR3 DNA follows: TGTGCCAGCAGCGCCCAAACGGGTGGGGCCTACGAGCAGTACTTC. The encoded protein is CASSAQTGGAYEQYF.